The clone carrying this T cell receptor (beta chain) showed up many times. The entry originates in a study of T cells after yellow fever vaccination. Germline assignment: CDR1 MNHEY and CDR2 SMNVEV (reference sequence). The J segment lost 4 bases and the V segment lost 6 bases, leaving 3 bases of the junction unmatched. This CDR3 is built from 14 residues. Each CDR3 protein is one row after TCRdb ran MiXCR on the 5' RACE reads. The profile shows some 300,000 distinct CDR3 sequences, around 9.3% of them singletons. The chain uses TRBV27 and TRBJ1-6; 7 nucleotides match TRBD1. The clonotype originates from a man between 18 and 29 years old who received the YFV17D yellow fever vaccine. The material was CD4+ T cells sorted from PBMCs, obtained 5 days after the yellow fever booster vaccination. Written as DNA, the CDR3 is TGTGCCAGCAGGAGGGGGCAATATAATTCACCCCTCCACTTT. It specifies CASRRGQYNSPLHF.